Listed here is a single T cell receptor (beta chain). The target of this receptor is not known. One base away there is no much larger clone; base qualities are not given. V and J are trimmed by 5 bases and 6 bases, and the gene matches miss 7 bases of the junction. Including cysteine and phenylalanine, the CDR3 has 13 amino acids. Just CDR3 DNA is preserved here, 39 bases in frame from base 1. CDR1 and CDR2 are read off the germline V gene as SGHVS and FNYEAQ. The library was built by means of the immunoSEQ multiplex PCR assay. Held by TCRdb, this immuneACCESS table contains in-frame sequences only and omits some clones. Under half of the omission traces to an unresolved V gene where checked; the cause of the rest is unknown. A total of tens of thousands of clones appear in this sample, under 95% of them only once. The leading ten clones occupy roughly 0.25% of the sample. The data were taken from a study of technical replicates of blood from several donors (dated by TCRdb to 2016 to 2017).

The chain is made from TRBV7-6 and TRBJ2-7, with TRBD1 matching 7 junction bases. Sequencing was performed on T cells isolated from PBMCs. The TCR was taken from a human donor in good health. The CDR3 corresponds to CASSGWDSLEQYF. The nucleotide sequence reads TGTGCCAGCAGCGGATGGGACAGTCTCGAGCAGTACTTC.